Below, 26 T cell receptor beta chains from the same sample are listed, as sequenced in a study of T cell responses to AZD1222 COVID-19 vaccine (dated by TCRdb to about 2021). Libraries were made using the immunoSEQ multiplex PCR assay. Sourced from immuneACCESS, this table was stored by TCRdb with only in-frame sequences that have V and J called. A share of the clones is absent; for the studies checked, an unresolved V gene accounts for under half, and the remainder has no known explanation. For this sample the table gives 100,000 to 120,000 clones, of which around 89% were detected only once. 1.6% of the sample lies in the top ten. The sample's time point, from its label and the paper: baseline before first vaccination. The sample was peripheral blood, taken on day 0 of AZD1222 vaccination. The origin of the receptors is an adult in good health.

This chain uses TRBV30 with TRBJ2-7; D is possibly TRBD1 (5 bases). V lost 0 bases to trimming and J lost 1 base, with 7 bases between them. Germline V gene lookup returns CDR1 GTSNPN and CDR2 SVGIG (reference sequence). The CDR3 is 13 residues long. The CDR3 loop is CAWSVHRSYEQYF. The CDR3 coding sequence is TGTGCCTGGAGTGTACACAGGTCCTACGAGCAGTACTTC.

The chain uses TRBV15 and TRBJ1-1, with D hard to call. This CDR3 has 14 amino acids. The germline CDR1 and CDR2 sequences are LNHNV and YYDKDF (reference sequence). V was cut by 1 base and J by 6 bases, with 12 bases left in between. Written as DNA, the CDR3 is TGTGCCACCAGCAGAGCAGGAGGCGGAGCTGAAGCTTTCTTT. This sequence encodes CATSRAGGGAEAFF.

The CDR3 DNA is TGTGCCACCAGCAGAGACCCCGGAGGACCCTACGAGCAGTACTTC. This codes for CATSRDPGGPYEQYF. The chain couples TRBV15 to TRBJ2-7; TRBD2 might be the D (5 bases). The CDR3 extends over 15 amino acids. Trimming left V 0 bases short and J 2 bases short, with 11 bases between. Germline values: CDR1 LNHNV, CDR2 YYDKDF (reference sequence).

The chain carries TRBV15 and TRBJ1-5; D is uncertain. The CDR3 sequence is 13 residues long. Trimming took 8 bases from V and 7 from J, leaving 15 bases between them. Germline V gene lookup returns CDR1 LNHNV and CDR2 YYDKDF (reference sequence). The CDR3 region is CATSSDGRQPQHF. The CDR3 nucleotides read TGTGCCACCTCGTCCGACGGTCGCCAGCCCCAGCATTTT.

The chain carries TRBV3-1 (or the pseudogene TRBV3-2) and TRBJ1-1; no firm D call. V was trimmed by 4 bases and J by 4 bases, leaving 19 bases between them. This CDR3 has 16 residues. Germline V lookup: CDR1 LGHDT, CDR2 YNNKEL (reference sequence). For the CDR3, the DNA is TGTGCCAGCAGCCCTATAGCTCCCATTTCACGCACTGAAGCTTTCTTT. Protein product: CASSPIAPISRTEAFF.

V gene TRBV2 combines with J gene TRBJ2-5; perhaps TRBD1 as D (6 bases). Germline V gene data show CDR1 as SNHLY and CDR2 as FYNNEI. The CDR3 totals 14 residues. Trimming took 6 bases from V and 6 from J, leaving 17 bases between them. The CDR3 region is CASSRGQLEKTQYF. In DNA form, the CDR3 reads TGTGCCAGCAGCCGCGGACAGTTGGAGAAGACCCAGTACTTC.

DNA of the CDR3: TGTGCCAGCAGCTTGGGCATCCAAGGGTCACCCCTCCACTTT. It encodes CASSLGIQGSPLHF. The chain links TRBV5-4 to TRBJ1-6; no firm D call. The CDR3 has 14 residues. The ends were cut back, 0 bases at V and 10 bases at J, with 11 bases in the middle. Germline V gene lookup returns CDR1 SGHNT and CDR2 YYREEE (reference sequence).

The V gene is TRBV5-6, the J gene TRBJ1-1, with D hard to call. Germline lookup yields CDR1 SGHDT and CDR2 YYEEEE. V lost 0 bases, J lost 0 bases, and 9 bases lay in between. The CDR3 contains 15 residues. The CDR3 nucleotides are TGTGCCAGCAGCTTGGAGATGCTAATGAACACTGAAGCTTTCTTT. Translation gives CASSLEMLMNTEAFF.

This sequence joins TRBV30 and TRBJ1-1; D is unclear. V was shortened by 0 bases and J by 11 bases, with 10 bases between the two germline ends. The CDR3 sequence is 11 residues long. Germline V gene lookup returns CDR1 GTSNPN and CDR2 SVGIG (reference sequence). Here the CDR3 reads CAWSVFGRAFF. The CDR3 DNA sequence: TGTGCCTGGAGTGTGTTTGGGCGTGCTTTCTTT.

This clone appeared a single time. The chain links TRBV6-1 to TRBJ1-3; no definite D call. Germline loops: CDR1 MNHNS, CDR2 SASEGT. V was trimmed by 2 bases and J by 3 bases, leaving 5 bases between them. The CDR3 runs to 13 residues. The CDR3 DNA sequence: TGTGCCAGCAGTGAACTTCGTGGAAACACCATATATTTT. Translating gives CASSELRGNTIYF.

The chain links TRBV29-1 to TRBJ2-7, with 9 bases lining up with TRBD1. V was clipped by 1 base and J by 0 bases; unmatched bases: 4. This CDR3 has 15 amino acids. From germline, CDR1 is SQVTM and CDR2 ANQGSEA. The CDR3 loop is CSVEVGTGSSYEQYF. DNA of the CDR3: TGCAGCGTTGAAGTAGGGACAGGGAGCTCCTACGAGCAGTACTTC.

The rearrangement links TRBV7-2 to TRBJ1-2; 10 nucleotides agree with TRBD1. Germline V gene data show CDR1 as SGHTA and CDR2 as FQGNSA. The CDR3 contains 15 residues. The J segment lost 4 bases and the V segment lost 5 bases, leaving 7 bases of the junction unmatched. The DNA for the CDR3 is TGTGCCAGCAGCCCCCGGACAGGGGGTTTCTATGGCTACACCTTC. Protein: CASSPRTGGFYGYTF.

V gene TRBV5-4 combines with J gene TRBJ2-7; 7 nucleotides agree with TRBD1. Trimming cost V 0 bases and J 0 bases; bases outside gene matches: 3. The CDR3 runs to 15 residues. Germline values: CDR1 SGHNT, CDR2 YYREEE (reference sequence). The CDR3 region is CASSLDRGTSYEQYF. In DNA form, the CDR3 reads TGTGCCAGCAGCTTGGACAGGGGAACCTCCTACGAGCAGTACTTC.

The V and J genes are TRBV7-8 and TRBJ2-5; TRBD1 might be the D (6 bases). The ends were cut back, 5 bases at V and 5 bases at J, with 21 bases in the middle. This CDR3 is 16 amino acids long. Looked up from germline, CDR1 is SGHVS and CDR2 is FQNEAQ. CDR3 bases: TGTGCCAGCAGCCCGAGGCCCACAGGGTTTGGGGAGACCCAGTACTTC. This codes for CASSPRPTGFGETQYF. The whole variable domain, filled in from reference TRBV7-8 and TRBJ2-5, reads GAGVSQSPRYKVAKRGQDVALRCDPISGHVSLFWYQQALGQGPEFLTYFQNEAQLDKSGLPSDRFFAERPEGSVSTLKIQRTQQEDSAVYLCASSPRPTGFGETQYFGPGTRLLVL.

The chain joins TRBV3-1 (or the pseudogene TRBV3-2) to TRBJ2-1, with TRBD2 identical over 9 bases. With 4 bases clipped from V and 4 bases from J, the junction kept 11 bases outside the gene matches. Germline-derived CDR1 and CDR2 are LGHDT and YNNKEL (reference sequence). This CDR3 comprises 17 residues. CDR3 DNA: TGTGCCAGCAGCCCCGAGGGCAGCGGGAGGAATTACAATGAGCAGTTCTTC. Its protein product is CASSPEGSGRNYNEQFF.

J is TRBJ2-7 and V is TRBV11-2, with 10 positions matching TRBD2. This CDR3 is built from 15 residues. Germline V gene sequence: CDR1 SGHAT, CDR2 FQNNGV. V lost 8 bases to trimming and J lost 1 base; unmatched junction nucleotides: 8. The CDR3 protein is CASRITSGNSYEQYF. CDR3 nucleotide sequence: TGTGCCAGCCGCATAACTAGCGGGAATTCCTACGAGCAGTACTTC.

This chain's CDR3 is CASSLGDLNEQFF. DNA of the CDR3: TGTGCCAGCAGCTTAGGGGATCTGAATGAGCAGTTCTTC. V is TRBV7-7 and J is TRBJ2-1; D is undetermined. Deletions cut 1 base from V and 7 bases from J, with 8 bases between. Germline V gene data show CDR1 as SSHAT and CDR2 as FNYEAQ (reference sequence). The CDR3 consists of 13 residues.

The chain has TRBV7-8 and TRBJ2-7; D remains unclear. The V end was cut by 0 bases, the J end by 5 bases, with 8 bases between. The germline CDR1 and CDR2 sequences are SGHVS and FQNEAQ. The CDR3 is made up of 13 amino acids. CDR3: CASSLALNDEQYF. The CDR3 nucleotides are TGTGCCAGCAGCTTAGCACTTAATGACGAGCAGTACTTC. The full variable domain, with the rest looked up from reference TRBV7-8 and TRBJ2-7, is GAGVSQSPRYKVAKRGQDVALRCDPISGHVSLFWYQQALGQGPEFLTYFQNEAQLDKSGLPSDRFFAERPEGSVSTLKIQRTQQEDSAVYLCASSLALNDEQYFGPGTRLTVT.

This sequence joins TRBV7-2 and TRBJ2-7, with TRBD2 matching 10 bases. The CDR3 sequence is 15 residues long. CDR1 is SGHTA, CDR2 FQGNSA, per germline. J was trimmed by 1 base and V by 5 bases; bases with no gene match: 5. The CDR3 loop is CASSAISGGSYEQYF. The CDR3 nucleotides read TGTGCCAGCAGCGCGATTAGCGGGGGGTCCTACGAGCAGTACTTC.

The V gene is TRBV7-9, the J gene TRBJ1-1; D may be TRBD1 (5 bases). CDR1 is SEHNR and CDR2 is FQNEAQ in the germline V gene (reference sequence). V was pared by 5 bases and J by 0 bases, with 16 bases between. This CDR3 contains 16 residues. CDR3 residues: CASSAAGSAMNTEAFF. The CDR3 DNA sequence: TGTGCCAGCAGCGCGGCAGGGAGTGCCATGAACACTGAAGCTTTCTTT.

This clone showed up just once. The chain joins TRBV4-1 to TRBJ2-7; TRBD2 aligns across 7 bases. J was trimmed by 4 bases and V by 4 bases; bases with no gene match: 7. The V gene's germline CDR1 is MGHRA and CDR2 YSYEKL. The CDR3 consists of 14 residues. This CDR3 is CASSLAGDPYEQYF. CDR3 in DNA: TGCGCCAGCAGCCTTGCGGGAGATCCTTACGAGCAGTACTTC.

J is TRBJ1-1 and V is TRBV10-1, with D unresolved. The germline V gene has CDR1 WNHNN and CDR2 SYGVQD (reference sequence). The CDR3 runs 15 residues. The ends were cut back, 0 bases at V and 4 bases at J, with 12 bases in the middle. CDR3: CASSESAGGITEAFF. As DNA, the CDR3 is TGCGCCAGCAGTGAGTCGGCGGGTGGCATCACTGAAGCTTTCTTT.

The gene calls are TRBV4-1 and TRBJ1-4; TRBD1 agrees at 8 bases. V trimming: 9 bases; J trimming: 6 bases; junction bases outside the gene matches: 9. Germline V gene lookup returns CDR1 MGHRA and CDR2 YSYEKL. The CDR3 totals 14 residues. The CDR3 coding sequence is TGCGCCAGTAAATCGGGGACAGGAGATGAAAAACTGTTTTTT. Its translation is CASKSGTGDEKLFF.

J is TRBJ2-7 and V is TRBV5-1; D is unresolved. Germline CDR1 and CDR2: SGHRS and YFSETQ. CDR3 length: 15 residues. The ends were cut back, 4 bases at V and 3 bases at J, with 17 bases in the middle. CDR3 in amino acids: CASSANDGRYYEQYF. CDR3 DNA: TGCGCCAGCAGCGCCAACGACGGAAGATACTACGAGCAGTACTTC.

V usage is TRBV12-1 and J usage is TRBJ2-7; the D call in the table, TRBD2, was not verified against the DNA. TRBV12-1 is termed a pseudogene. The CDR3 totals 15 residues. CDR3 bases: TGTGCCACCCGGCTTGCTGCGGGGGAATCCTACGAGCAGTACTTC. It is translated as CATRLAAGESYEQYF.

This rearrangement joins TRBV2 to TRBJ2-7; 8 bases fit TRBD1. V lost 1 base to trimming and J lost 2 bases; unmatched junction nucleotides: 1. CDR3 length: 14 amino acids. From germline, CDR1 is SNHLY and CDR2 FYNNEI. CDR3 coding DNA: TGTGCCAGCAGTGAAGGGACAGGGACCTACGAGCAGTACTTC. Amino acids: CASSEGTGTYEQYF.